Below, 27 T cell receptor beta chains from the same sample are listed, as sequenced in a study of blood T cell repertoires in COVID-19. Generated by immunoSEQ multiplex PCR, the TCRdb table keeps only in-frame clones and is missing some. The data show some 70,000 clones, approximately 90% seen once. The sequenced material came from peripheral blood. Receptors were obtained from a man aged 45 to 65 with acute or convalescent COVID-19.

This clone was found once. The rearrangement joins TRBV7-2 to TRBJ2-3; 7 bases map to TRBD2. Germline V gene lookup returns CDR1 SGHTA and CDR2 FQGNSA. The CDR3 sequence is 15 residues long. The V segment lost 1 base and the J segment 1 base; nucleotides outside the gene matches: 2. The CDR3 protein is CASSLELARTDTQYF. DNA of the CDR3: TGTGCCAGCAGCTTAGAACTAGCGCGCACAGATACGCAGTATTTT.

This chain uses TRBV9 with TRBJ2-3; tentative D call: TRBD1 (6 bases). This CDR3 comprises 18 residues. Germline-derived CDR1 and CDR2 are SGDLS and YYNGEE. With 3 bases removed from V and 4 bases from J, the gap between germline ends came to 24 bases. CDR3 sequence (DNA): TGTGCCAGCAGCGCCAAAAGCCCCGGGACAATCGGTGCAGATACGCAGTATTTT. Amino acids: CASSAKSPGTIGADTQYF.

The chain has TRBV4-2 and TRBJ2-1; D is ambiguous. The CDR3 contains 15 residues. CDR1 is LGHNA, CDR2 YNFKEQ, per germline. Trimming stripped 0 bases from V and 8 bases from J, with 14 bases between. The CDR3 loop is CASSQDLALSDEQFF. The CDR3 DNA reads TGTGCCAGCAGCCAAGATTTGGCCCTAAGCGATGAGCAGTTCTTC.

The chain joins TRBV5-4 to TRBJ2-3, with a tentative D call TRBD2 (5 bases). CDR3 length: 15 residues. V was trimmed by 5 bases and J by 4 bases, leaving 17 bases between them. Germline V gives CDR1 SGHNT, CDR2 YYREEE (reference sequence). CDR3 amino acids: CASRPVASSPDTQYF. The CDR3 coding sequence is TGTGCCAGCAGACCCGTGGCTAGCTCCCCAGATACGCAGTATTTT.

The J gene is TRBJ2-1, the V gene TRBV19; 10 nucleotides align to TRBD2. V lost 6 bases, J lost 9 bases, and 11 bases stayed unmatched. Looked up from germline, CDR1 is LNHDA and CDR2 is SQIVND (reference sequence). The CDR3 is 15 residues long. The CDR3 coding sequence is TGTGCCAGTAGGGAGGGAGCGGGAGGGCCAAGTGAGCAGTTCTTC. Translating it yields CASREGAGGPSEQFF.

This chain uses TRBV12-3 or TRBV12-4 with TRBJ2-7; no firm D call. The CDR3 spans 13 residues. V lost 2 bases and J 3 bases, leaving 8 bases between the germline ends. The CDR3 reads CASSLSTVYEQYV. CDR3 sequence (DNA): TGTGCCAGCAGTTTAAGTACAGTCTACGAGCAGTACGTC.

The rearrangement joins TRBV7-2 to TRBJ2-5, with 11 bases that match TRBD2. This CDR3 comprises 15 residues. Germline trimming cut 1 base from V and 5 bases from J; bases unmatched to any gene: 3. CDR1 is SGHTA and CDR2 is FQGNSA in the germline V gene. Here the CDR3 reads CASSLGLAGWETQYF. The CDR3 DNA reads TGTGCCAGCAGCTTAGGACTAGCGGGATGGGAGACCCAGTACTTC.

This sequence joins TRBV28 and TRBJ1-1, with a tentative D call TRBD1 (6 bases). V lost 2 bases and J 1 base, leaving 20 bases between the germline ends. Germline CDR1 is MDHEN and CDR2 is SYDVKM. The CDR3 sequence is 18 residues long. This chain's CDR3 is CASSLAGRGHNSNTEAFF. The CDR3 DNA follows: TGTGCCAGCAGTTTAGCTGGCAGGGGTCATAACTCGAACACTGAAGCTTTCTTT.

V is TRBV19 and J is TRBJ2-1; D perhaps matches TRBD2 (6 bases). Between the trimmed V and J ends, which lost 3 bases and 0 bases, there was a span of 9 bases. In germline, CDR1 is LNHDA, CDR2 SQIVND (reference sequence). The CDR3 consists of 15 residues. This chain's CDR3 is CASSMLGGSYNEQFF. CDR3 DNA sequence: TGTGCCAGTAGTATGTTGGGGGGCTCCTACAATGAGCAGTTCTTC. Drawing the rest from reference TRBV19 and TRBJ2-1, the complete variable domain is DGGITQSPKYLFRKEGQNVTLSCEQNLNHDAMYWYRQDPGQGLRLIYYSQIVNDFQKGDIAEGYSVSREKKESFPLTVTSAQKNPTAFYLCASSMLGGSYNEQFFGPGTRLTVL.

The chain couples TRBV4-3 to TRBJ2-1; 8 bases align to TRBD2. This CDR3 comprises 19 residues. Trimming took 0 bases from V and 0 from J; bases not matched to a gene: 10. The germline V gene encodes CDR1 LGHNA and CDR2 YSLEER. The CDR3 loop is CASSQDSPLAEGSYNEQFF. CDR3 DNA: TGCGCCAGCAGCCAAGATTCCCCACTAGCGGAAGGCTCCTACAATGAGCAGTTCTTC.

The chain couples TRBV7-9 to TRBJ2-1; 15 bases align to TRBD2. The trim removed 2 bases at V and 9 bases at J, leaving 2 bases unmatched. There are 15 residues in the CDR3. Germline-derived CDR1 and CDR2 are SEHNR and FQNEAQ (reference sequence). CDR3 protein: CASSLSGLAGGEQFF. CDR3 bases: TGTGCCAGCAGCTTATCGGGACTAGCGGGAGGTGAGCAGTTCTTC.

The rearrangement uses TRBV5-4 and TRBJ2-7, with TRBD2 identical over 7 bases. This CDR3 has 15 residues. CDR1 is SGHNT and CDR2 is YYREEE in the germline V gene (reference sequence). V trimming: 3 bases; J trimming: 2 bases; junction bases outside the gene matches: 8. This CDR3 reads CASSSKAGTTYEQYF. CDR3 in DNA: TGTGCCAGCAGCTCTAAAGCGGGAACCACCTACGAGCAGTACTTC.

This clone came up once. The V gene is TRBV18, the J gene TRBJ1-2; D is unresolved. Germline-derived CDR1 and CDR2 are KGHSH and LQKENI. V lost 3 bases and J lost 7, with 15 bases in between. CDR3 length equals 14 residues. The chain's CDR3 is CASSPRPLVSGYTF. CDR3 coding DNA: TGTGCCAGCTCACCGCGCCCGTTGGTATCTGGCTACACCTTC.

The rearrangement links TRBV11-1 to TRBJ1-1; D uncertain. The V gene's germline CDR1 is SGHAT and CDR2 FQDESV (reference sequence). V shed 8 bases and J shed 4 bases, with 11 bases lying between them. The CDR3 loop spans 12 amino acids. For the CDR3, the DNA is TGTGCCAGCCGAACCGGAGGCACTGAAGCTTTCTTT. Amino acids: CASRTGGTEAFF.

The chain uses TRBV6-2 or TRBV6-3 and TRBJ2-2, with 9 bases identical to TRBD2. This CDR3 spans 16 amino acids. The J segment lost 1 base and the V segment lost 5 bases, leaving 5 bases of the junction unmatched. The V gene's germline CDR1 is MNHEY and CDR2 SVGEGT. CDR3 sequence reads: CASSLGLAVNTGELFF. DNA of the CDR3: TGTGCCAGCAGTCTGGGACTAGCAGTGAACACCGGGGAGCTGTTTTTT.

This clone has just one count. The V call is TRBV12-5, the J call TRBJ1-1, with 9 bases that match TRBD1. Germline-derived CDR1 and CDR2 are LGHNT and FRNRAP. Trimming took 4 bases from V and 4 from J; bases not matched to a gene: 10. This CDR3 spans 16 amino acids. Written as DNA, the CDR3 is TGTGCTAGTGGTTGGGGGTCCCGGGACAGGGCCACTGAAGCTTTCTTT. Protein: CASGWGSRDRATEAFF.

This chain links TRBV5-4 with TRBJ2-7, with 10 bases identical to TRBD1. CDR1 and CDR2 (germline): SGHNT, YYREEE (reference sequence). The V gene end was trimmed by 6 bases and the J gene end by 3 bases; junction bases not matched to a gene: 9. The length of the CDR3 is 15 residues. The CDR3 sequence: CASTGTGTGDYEQYF. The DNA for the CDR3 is TGTGCCAGCACCGGAACAGGGACAGGGGACTACGAGCAGTACTTC. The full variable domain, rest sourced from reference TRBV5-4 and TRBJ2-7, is ETGVTQSPTHLIKTRGQQVTLRCSSQSGHNTVSWYQQALGQGPQFIFQYYREEENGRGNFPPRFSGLQFPNYSSELNVNALELDDSALYLCASTGTGTGDYEQYFGPGTRLTVT.

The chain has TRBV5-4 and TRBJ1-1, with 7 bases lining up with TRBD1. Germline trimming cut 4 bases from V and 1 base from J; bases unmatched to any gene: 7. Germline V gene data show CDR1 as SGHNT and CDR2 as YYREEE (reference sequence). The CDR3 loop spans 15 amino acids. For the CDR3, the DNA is TGTGCCAGCAGCACACCTTACAGGGGGAACACTGAAGCTTTCTTT. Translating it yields CASSTPYRGNTEAFF.

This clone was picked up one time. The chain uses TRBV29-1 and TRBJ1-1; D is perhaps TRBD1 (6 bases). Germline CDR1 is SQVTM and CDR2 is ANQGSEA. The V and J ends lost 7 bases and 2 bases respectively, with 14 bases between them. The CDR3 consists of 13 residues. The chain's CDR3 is CSAVPRGNTEAFF. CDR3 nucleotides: TGCAGCGCAGTTCCCAGGGGAAACACTGAAGCTTTCTTT.

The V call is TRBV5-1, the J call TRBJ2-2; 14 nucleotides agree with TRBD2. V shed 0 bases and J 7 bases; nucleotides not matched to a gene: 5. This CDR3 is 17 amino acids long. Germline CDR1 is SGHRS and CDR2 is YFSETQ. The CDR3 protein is CASSLGLAGGPGGELFF. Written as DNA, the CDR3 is TGCGCCAGCAGCTTGGGACTAGCGGGAGGGCCCGGCGGGGAGCTGTTTTTT.

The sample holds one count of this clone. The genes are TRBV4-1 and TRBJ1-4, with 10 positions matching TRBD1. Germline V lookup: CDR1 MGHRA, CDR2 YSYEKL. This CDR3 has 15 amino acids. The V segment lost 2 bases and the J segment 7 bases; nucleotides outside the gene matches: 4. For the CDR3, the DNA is TGCGCCAGCAGCCAAATCGGGACAGGGGCTGAAAAACTGTTTTTT. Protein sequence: CASSQIGTGAEKLFF.

The CDR3 loop is CASSYPKDRGPSTDTQYF. As DNA, the CDR3 is TGTGCCAGCAGTTACCCAAAGGACAGGGGACCTAGCACAGATACGCAGTATTTT. This chain connects TRBV6-2 or TRBV6-3 to TRBJ2-3; 9 nucleotides align to TRBD1. The V gene end was trimmed by 2 bases and the J gene end by 0 bases; junction bases not matched to a gene: 9. The germline V gene encodes CDR1 MNHEY and CDR2 SVGEGT. The CDR3 runs to 18 residues.

The CDR3: CSVRDSGSYNEQFF. The CDR3, as DNA: TGCAGCGTACGGGACTCCGGATCCTACAATGAGCAGTTCTTC. The chain is built from TRBV29-1 and TRBJ2-1; D may be TRBD2 (6 bases). This CDR3 has 14 amino acids. V was clipped by 6 bases and J by 1 base, with 13 bases between them. Germline values: CDR1 SQVTM, CDR2 ANQGSEA.

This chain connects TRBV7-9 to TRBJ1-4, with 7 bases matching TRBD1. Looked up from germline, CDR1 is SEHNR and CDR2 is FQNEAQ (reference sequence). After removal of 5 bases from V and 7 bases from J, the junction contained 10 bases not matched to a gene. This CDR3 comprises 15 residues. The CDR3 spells CASSPSGTVGEKLFF. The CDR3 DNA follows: TGTGCCAGCAGCCCCTCCGGGACAGTGGGTGAAAAACTGTTTTTT.

The CDR3 bases are TGCGCCAGCAGCCAAGGACAGGGGGCCTCAGATACGCAGTATTTT. Encoded protein: CASSQGQGASDTQYF. The V and J genes are TRBV4-1 and TRBJ2-3; 10 bases agree with TRBD1. J was trimmed by 4 bases and V by 1 base; bases with no gene match: 2. Germline CDR1 is MGHRA and CDR2 is YSYEKL. The CDR3 is made up of 15 amino acids.

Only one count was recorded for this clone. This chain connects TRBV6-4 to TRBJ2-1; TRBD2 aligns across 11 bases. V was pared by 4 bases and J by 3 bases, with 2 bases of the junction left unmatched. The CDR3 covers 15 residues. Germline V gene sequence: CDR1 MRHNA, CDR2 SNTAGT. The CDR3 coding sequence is TGTGCCAGCAGTGTTCTAGCGGGAGGCTACAATGAGCAGTTCTTC. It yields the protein CASSVLAGGYNEQFF.

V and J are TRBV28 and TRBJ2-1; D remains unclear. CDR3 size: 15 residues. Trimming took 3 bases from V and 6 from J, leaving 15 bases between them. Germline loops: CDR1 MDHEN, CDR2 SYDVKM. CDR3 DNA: TGTGCCAGCAGTTTTCGGGTTTTGGTGTCCAATGAGCAGTTCTTC. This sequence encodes CASSFRVLVSNEQFF. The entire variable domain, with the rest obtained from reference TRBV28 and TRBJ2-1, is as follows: DVKVTQSSRYLVKRTGEKVFLECVQDMDHENMFWYRQDPGLGLRLIYFSYDVKMKEKGDIPEGYSVSREKKERFSLILESASTNQTSMYLCASSFRVLVSNEQFFGPGTRLTVL.